This T cell receptor beta chain was identified in a study of blood T cells in healthy people across ages. The use of a sample-barcoded 5' primer and a J-beta primer mix characterized a second PCR of about 7 to 12 cycles. Each cDNA molecule was tagged by a template-switch adaptor that had 12 random nucleotides. There were at least 2.5 million CDR3-containing paired-end reads obtained from each sample. TCRdb re-analysed the 5' RACE reads in MiXCR, keeping a single row per CDR3 protein. The sample has about 1.5 million distinct CDR3 sequences; about 42% are singletons. General study points: For the donors, CMV status was unknown and possibly confounded expanded clonotype changes.

For this clonotype: Its antigen is as yet unknown.

CDR1 is DFQATT and CDR2 is SNEGSKA in the germline V gene (reference sequence). The CDR3 contains 12 residues. Trimming left V 6 bases short and J 10 bases short, with 16 bases between. The rearrangement joins TRBV20-1 to TRBJ2-1; D is unresolved. Sequencing was done on a sample of blood. The receptor was derived from a woman aged 18-29 years in good health. The CDR3 DNA sequence: TGCAGTGCCCGGCTTCGGCACGGCGAGCAGTTCTTC. As protein: CSARLRHGEQFF.